This T cell receptor (beta chain) was profiled in a study of cytomegalovirus exposure and HLA in healthy donors. In its sample, this clone was seen a few times. Its cognate antigen is unknown. CDR1 is SGHDT and CDR2 is YYEEEE in the germline V gene. The V end was cut by 3 bases, the J end by 4 bases, with 8 bases between. The CDR3 runs to 13 residues. Some clones are missing from TCRdb's copy, which holds only in-frame ones; the method was immunoSEQ multiplex PCR. The sample lists some 140,000 clones; approximately 86% were seen once. Points from the study as a whole: Subsequent analysis of the approximately 110 validation repertoires found a tendency for first-cohort TCR clusters to co-occur.

The sequenced sample was PBMCs. The receptor comes from a man aged 18-30 years in good health and CMV-seropositive. V usage is TRBV5-6 and J usage is TRBJ1-5, with D unclear. The DNA for the CDR3 is TGTGCCAGCAGCTCGTCCAGGAATCAGCCCCAGCATTTT. This sequence encodes CASSSSRNQPQHF.